What follows are 21 T cell receptor beta chains derived from one specimen sequenced in a study of blood T cell repertoires in COVID-19. Sequenced by immunoSEQ multiplex PCR; TCRdb stores in-frame clones only, minus some. The data contain approximately 200,000 clones, roughly 80% of them singletons. The specimen was peripheral blood. Every receptor here comes from a woman in her sixties or seventies who had recovered from COVID-19.

Only a few counts were recorded for this clone. The chain links TRBV6-2 or TRBV6-3 to TRBJ1-1; D ambiguous. Between the trimmed V and J ends, which lost 1 base and 2 bases, there was a span of 11 bases. The CDR3 consists of 15 residues. CDR1 and CDR2 from the germline V gene are MNHEY and SVGEGT. The CDR3 sequence: CASSYWAGHNTEAFF. CDR3 DNA: TGTGCCAGCAGTTACTGGGCAGGCCACAACACTGAAGCTTTCTTT.

The V and J genes are TRBV5-1 and TRBJ2-1, with D maybe TRBD2 (7 bases). There are 15 residues in the CDR3. V lost 0 bases and J lost 7, with 14 bases in between. Germline values: CDR1 SGHRS, CDR2 YFSETQ. The CDR3 loop reads CASSLGGGARNEQFF. The CDR3 coding sequence is TGCGCCAGCAGCTTGGGAGGGGGGGCCCGGAATGAGCAGTTCTTC. Supplemented by reference TRBV5-1 and TRBJ2-1, the full variable domain reads KAGVTQTPRYLIKTRGQQVTLSCSPISGHRSVSWYQQTPGQGLQFLFEYFSETQRNKGNFPGRFSGRQFSNSRSEMNVSTLELGDSALYLCASSLGGGARNEQFFGPGTRLTVL.

This rearrangement joins TRBV9 to TRBJ1-4; no clear D. V was cut by 3 bases and J by 0 bases, with 9 bases left in between. Germline loops: CDR1 SGDLS, CDR2 YYNGEE. This CDR3 has 15 residues. The CDR3 protein is CASSATGTTNEKLFF. The CDR3 DNA reads as TGTGCCAGCAGCGCCACCGGTACAACTAATGAAAAACTGTTTTTT. Looking up the rest from reference TRBV9 and TRBJ1-4 gives the full variable domain: DSGVTQTPKHLITATGQRVTLRCSPRSGDLSVYWYQQSLDQGLQFLIQYYNGEERAKGNILERFSAQQFPDLHSELNLSSLELGDSALYFCASSATGTTNEKLFFGSGTQLSVL.

A few counts support this clone. The V gene is TRBV2, the J gene TRBJ1-5, with a weak D call TRBD1 (6 bases). From germline, CDR1 is SNHLY and CDR2 FYNNEI. The CDR3 covers 16 residues. Trimming removed 0 bases at V and 4 bases at J, with 13 bases between. CDR3 sequence reads: CASSEALRGGNQPQHF. The CDR3 DNA follows: TGTGCCAGCAGTGAAGCGCTCAGGGGTGGGAATCAGCCCCAGCATTTT.

J is TRBJ1-2 and V is TRBV20-1; weak D call: TRBD1 (5 bases). The CDR3 extends over 11 amino acids. The V and J ends lost 5 bases and 7 bases respectively, with 11 bases between them. CDR1 is DFQATT, CDR2 SNEGSKA, per germline (reference sequence). DNA of the CDR3: TGCAGTGCTCGGCAGGGAACTGGCTACACCTTC. This translates into CSARQGTGYTF.

This clone was recorded only once. The same CDR3 can be traced to other DNA sequences in this sample. This chain connects TRBV14 to TRBJ1-6; unclear D gene. Germline V gives CDR1 SGHDN, CDR2 FVKESK. This CDR3 contains 13 residues. V was trimmed by 4 bases and J by 7 bases, leaving 8 bases between them. CDR3 in amino acids: CASSRTGNSPLHF. In DNA, the CDR3 is TGTGCCAGCAGCCGTACGGGGAATTCACCCCTCCACTTT.

This chain connects TRBV9 to TRBJ2-2, with a tentative D call TRBD2 (6 bases). The V gene's germline CDR1 is SGDLS and CDR2 YYNGEE. Trimming stripped 3 bases from V and 1 base from J, with 13 bases between. The CDR3 is 16 residues long. In DNA form, the CDR3 reads TGTGCCAGCAGCGCGTCATGGAGGGGGAACACCGGGGAGCTGTTTTTT. Translation gives CASSASWRGNTGELFF.

The V gene is TRBV30, the J gene TRBJ2-3; TRBD2 agrees at 7 bases. V gave up 4 bases and J gave up 2 bases; unmatched junction bases: 9. Germline V gene data show CDR1 as GTSNPN and CDR2 as SVGIG (reference sequence). CDR3 size: 15 residues. The CDR3 is CAWTTLGGYTDTQYF. The CDR3 bases are TGTGCCTGGACCACCCTCGGGGGGTACACAGATACGCAGTATTTT.

The gene calls are TRBV4-2 and TRBJ2-5, with 10 bases matching TRBD2. The CDR3 sequence is 17 residues long. CDR1 is LGHNA and CDR2 is YNFKEQ in the germline V gene. The V segment lost 1 base and the J segment 4 bases; nucleotides outside the gene matches: 9. CDR3 nucleotide sequence: TGTGCCAGCAGCCAAGGATATAAGCGGGGGGGAAGAGAGACCCAGTACTTC. This sequence encodes CASSQGYKRGGRETQYF.

This clone was recorded only once. The chain is built from TRBV7-8 and TRBJ2-2; a possible D gene is TRBD1 (5 bases). V lost 2 bases and J lost 5, with 15 bases in between. The CDR3 has 16 residues. In germline, CDR1 is SGHVS, CDR2 FQNEAQ. CDR3 protein: CASSLRQGYNTGELFF. The CDR3 DNA sequence: TGTGCCAGCAGCTTACGTCAGGGTTATAATACCGGGGAGCTGTTTTTT.

This clone occurred once. This rearrangement joins TRBV12-3 or TRBV12-4 to TRBJ2-6; D is ambiguous. The germline V and J ends were trimmed by 7 bases and 14 bases, with 15 bases remaining between them. The CDR3 length is 12 residues. The CDR3 DNA follows: TGTGCCAGCAACAAACACCCGGAGATCCTGACTTTC. Protein: CASNKHPEILTF.

This clone appeared a few times. V is TRBV19 and J is TRBJ1-2; D uncertain. Germline lookup yields CDR1 LNHDA and CDR2 SQIVND (reference sequence). The CDR3 length is 15 residues. Trimming shortened V by 1 base and J by 7 bases, and 16 bases separated the two germline ends. The CDR3 DNA reads as TGTGCCAGTAGTATAGGCGGGCGCACCCAGCGTGGCTACACCTTC. It codes for CASSIGGRTQRGYTF. The full variable domain, its missing parts supplied by reference TRBV19 and TRBJ1-2, is DGGITQSPKYLFRKEGQNVTLSCEQNLNHDAMYWYRQDPGQGLRLIYYSQIVNDFQKGDIAEGYSVSREKKESFPLTVTSAQKNPTAFYLCASSIGGRTQRGYTFGSGTRLTVV.

The chain links TRBV3-1 (or the pseudogene TRBV3-2) to TRBJ1-2; 9 bases line up with TRBD1. The CDR3 spans 13 residues. With V trimmed by 3 bases and J by 8 bases, 4 bases remained unmatched. Germline loops: CDR1 LGHDT, CDR2 YNNKEL (reference sequence). The CDR3 sequence: CASSHGTGLGYTF. The CDR3 DNA reads TGTGCCAGCAGCCACGGGACAGGGTTGGGCTACACCTTC.

J is TRBJ2-7 and V is TRBV7-3; D unresolved. V was cut by 5 bases and J by 0 bases, with 11 bases left in between. Germline CDR1 is SGHTA and CDR2 is FQGTGA. This CDR3 comprises 14 residues. CDR3 sequence: CASSLLTRSYEQYF. CDR3 sequence (DNA): TGTGCCAGCAGCCTCCTGACACGCTCCTACGAGCAGTACTTC.

The V and J genes are TRBV7-2 and TRBJ1-2; D is ambiguous. The CDR3 extends over 14 amino acids. The ends were cut back, 7 bases at V and 5 bases at J, with 17 bases in the middle. Germline CDR1 is SGHTA and CDR2 is FQGNSA. The CDR3 loop is CASNRVVGSYGYTF. The CDR3 DNA is TGTGCCAGCAACAGAGTGGTCGGATCTTATGGCTACACCTTC.

This clone was recorded once. The chain joins TRBV2 to TRBJ2-6, with 9 bases that match TRBD2. Germline V CDR1 and CDR2: SNHLY, FYNNEI. Trimming cost V 0 bases and J 0 bases; bases outside gene matches: 9. The length of the CDR3 is 20 residues. The CDR3 DNA is TGTGCCAGCAGTGAAGCTCCTATAGCGGGGGTCCTCTCTGGGGCCAACGTCCTGACTTTC. This codes for CASSEAPIAGVLSGANVLTF.

Only a few counts were recorded for this clone. The CDR3 loop is CASTPHRTGEKLFF. CDR3 DNA: TGTGCCAGCACTCCACACAGGACAGGGGAAAAACTGTTTTTT. The V and J genes are TRBV6-5 and TRBJ1-4, with 8 nucleotides matching TRBD1. V dropped 7 bases and J dropped 8; count of bases not matched to a gene: 9. This CDR3 has 14 amino acids. Germline V lookup: CDR1 MNHEY, CDR2 SVGAGI.

A remark on this clone: The missing conserved phenylalanine or tryptophan at the end of this CDR3 makes a read error likely. The DNA is omitted, as the CDR3 cannot be located on it reliably, and the CDR3 follows TCRdb's listing. The CDR3 region is CASSMYQGL. This rearrangement joins TRBV21-1 to TRBJ1-1; TRBD1 is taken as the D call from the table, unchecked against the DNA. TRBV21-1 has pseudogene status. The CDR3 sequence runs 9 residues, both termini included.

This chain uses TRBV30 with TRBJ1-2; no reliable D call. The germline CDR1 and CDR2 sequences are GTSNPN and SVGIG (reference sequence). There are 12 residues in the CDR3. Trimming removed 0 bases at V and 4 bases at J, with 6 bases between. The CDR3 region has the DNA TGTGCCTGGAGTGTAACTATCTATGGCTACACCTTC. Residues: CAWSVTIYGYTF.

This chain joins TRBV7-2 and TRBJ1-2, with 7 bases matching TRBD1. Looked up from germline, CDR1 is SGHTA and CDR2 is FQGNSA. The CDR3 spans 15 residues. V gave up 5 bases and J gave up 5 bases; unmatched junction bases: 11. The DNA for the CDR3 is TGTGCCAGCAGCCAAGACATGACAGGGAGATATGGCTACACCTTC. Translated, it gives CASSQDMTGRYGYTF. Supplemented by reference TRBV7-2 and TRBJ1-2, the full variable domain reads GAGVSQSPSNKVTEKGKDVELRCDPISGHTALYWYRQSLGQGLEFLIYFQGNSAPDKSGLPSDRFSAERTGGSVSTLTIQRTQQEDSAVYLCASSQDMTGRYGYTFGSGTRLTVV.

The gene calls are TRBV9 and TRBJ2-5, with TRBD2 identical over 8 bases. Germline V gives CDR1 SGDLS, CDR2 YYNGEE. This CDR3 contains 16 residues. The V gene end was trimmed by 0 bases and the J gene end by 1 base; junction bases not matched to a gene: 5. CDR3 loop: CASSVAGAGGQETQYF. As DNA, the CDR3 is TGTGCCAGCAGCGTAGCTGGGGCGGGGGGCCAAGAGACCCAGTACTTC.